This T cell receptor (beta chain) came from a study of blood T cell repertoires in COVID-19. Study-wide context: Researchers got acute and convalescent COVID-19 samples from the United States, Italy and Spain. PBMCs, B-cell-depleted T cells, or T cells were the source of the cDNA or gDNA that made up the material.

Participant-given clinical history determined each cohort assignment. In germline, CDR1 is SGHRS, CDR2 YFSETQ. Unmatched junction bases numbered 8, after V lost 2 bases and J lost 5 bases. CDR3 length: 15 amino acids. In the study's own analysis: Cell counts per sample came from amplifying reference gene primers. Profiling relied on immunoSEQ multiplex PCR, and the TCRdb table lists in-frame clones only, not all of them. Clonal size and the V and J genes are those of that table, whereas D and trimming came from the DNA. Of around 310,000 clones in the sample, roughly 89% are singletons; the top ten hold around 9%.

The V and J genes are TRBV5-1 and TRBJ1-1, with 8 bases that match TRBD1. The clonotype comes from a woman aged 30 to 39 who had recovered from COVID-19. Sequencing used PBMCs or T cells enriched from blood (not recorded which). This CDR3 is CASSFSGQGSTEAFF. The CDR3 DNA reads as TGCGCCAGCAGCTTTAGCGGACAGGGCTCGACTGAAGCTTTCTTT.